Sequencing of this T cell receptor beta chain was carried out in a study of vaccination effects on CD4 cells after COVID-19. Antigen-specific CD4+ T cells expanded by the ViraFEST assay with viral peptide pools were then sequenced. Cultured cells yielded isolated CD4+ T cells after less than 11 days. It was between March and December 2020 that the person had a SARS-CoV-2 infection confirmed by PCR. Two doses of BNT162b2 or mRNA-1273 vaccine were administered to participants. This clone has more than one count but fewer than ten. Its cognate antigen is unknown. The data were produced by immunoSEQ multiplex PCR, yet TCRdb's version contains in-frame clones alone and is incomplete. The sample carries 15,000 or so clones, around 78% recorded once. This CDR3 has 13 residues. Germline values: CDR1 SNHLY, CDR2 FYNNEI. V shed 8 bases and J shed 2 bases, with 13 bases lying between them.

The specimen was CD4+ T cells from PBMCs cultured with HCoV-NL63 spike peptides, collected after COVID-19 vaccination. The V call is TRBV2, the J call TRBJ2-7; possible D gene TRBD1, 6 bases. The source of this sequence is a human donor who had a prior SARS-CoV-2 infection. CDR3 DNA: TGTGCCAGCGCGGGCAGGGGACCCTACGAGCAGTACTTC. It codes for CASAGRGPYEQYF.